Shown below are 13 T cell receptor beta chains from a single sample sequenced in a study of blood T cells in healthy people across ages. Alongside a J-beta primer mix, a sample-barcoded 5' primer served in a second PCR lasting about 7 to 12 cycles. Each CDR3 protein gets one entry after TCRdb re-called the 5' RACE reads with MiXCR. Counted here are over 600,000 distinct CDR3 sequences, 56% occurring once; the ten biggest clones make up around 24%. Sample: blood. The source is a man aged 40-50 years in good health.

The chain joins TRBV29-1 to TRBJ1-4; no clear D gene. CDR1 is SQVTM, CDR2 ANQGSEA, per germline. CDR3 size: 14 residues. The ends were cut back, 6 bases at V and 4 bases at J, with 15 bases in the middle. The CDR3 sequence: CSVNDGLGNEKLFF. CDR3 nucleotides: TGCAGCGTAAATGACGGCCTGGGTAATGAAAAACTGTTTTTT. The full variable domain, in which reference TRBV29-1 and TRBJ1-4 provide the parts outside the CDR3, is SAVISQKPSRDICQRGTSLTIQCQVDSQVTMMFWYRQQPGQSLTLIATANQGSEATYESGFVIDKFPISRPNLTFSTLTVSNMSPEDSSIYLCSVNDGLGNEKLFFGSGTQLSVL.

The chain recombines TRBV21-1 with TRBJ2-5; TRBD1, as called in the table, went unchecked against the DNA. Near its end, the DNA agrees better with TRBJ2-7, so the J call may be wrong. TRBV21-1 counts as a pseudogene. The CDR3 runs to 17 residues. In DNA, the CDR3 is TGTGCCAGCAGCCCATTGGGGGTGGTTTTCCCCAAATACGAGCAGTACTTC. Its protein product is CASSPLGVVFPKYEQYF.

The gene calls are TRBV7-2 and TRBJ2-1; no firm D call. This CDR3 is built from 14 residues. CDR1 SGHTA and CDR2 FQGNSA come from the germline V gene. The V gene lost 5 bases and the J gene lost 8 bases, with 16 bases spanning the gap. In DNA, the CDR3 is TGTGCCAGCAGCCCCTCCTTTGTGGATTATGAGCAGTTCTTC. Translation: CASSPSFVDYEQFF.

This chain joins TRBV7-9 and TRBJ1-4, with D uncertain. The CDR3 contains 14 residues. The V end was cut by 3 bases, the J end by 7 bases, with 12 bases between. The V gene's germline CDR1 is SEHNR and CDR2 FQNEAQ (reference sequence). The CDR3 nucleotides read TGTGCCAGCAGCTTTGCGTTAGACGTTGAAAAACTGTTTTTT. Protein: CASSFALDVEKLFF.

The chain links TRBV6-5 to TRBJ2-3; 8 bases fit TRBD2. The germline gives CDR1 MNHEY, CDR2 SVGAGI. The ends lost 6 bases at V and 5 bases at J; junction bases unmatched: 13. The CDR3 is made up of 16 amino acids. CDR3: CASRGPAGEARDTQYF. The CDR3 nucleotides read TGTGCCAGCAGGGGACCAGCGGGAGAGGCTAGAGATACGCAGTATTTT.

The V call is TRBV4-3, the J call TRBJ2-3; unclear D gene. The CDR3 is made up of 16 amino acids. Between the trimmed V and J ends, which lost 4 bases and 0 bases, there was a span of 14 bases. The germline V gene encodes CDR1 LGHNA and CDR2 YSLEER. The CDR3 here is CASSPFADLSTDTQYF. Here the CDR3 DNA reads TGCGCCAGCAGCCCCTTTGCCGACTTGAGCACAGATACGCAGTATTTT.

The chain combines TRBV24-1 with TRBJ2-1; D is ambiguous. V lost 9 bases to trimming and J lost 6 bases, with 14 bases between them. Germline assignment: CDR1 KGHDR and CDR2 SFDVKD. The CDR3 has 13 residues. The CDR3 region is CATGRLDGNEQFF. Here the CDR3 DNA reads TGTGCCACCGGACGCCTGGACGGCAATGAGCAGTTCTTC.

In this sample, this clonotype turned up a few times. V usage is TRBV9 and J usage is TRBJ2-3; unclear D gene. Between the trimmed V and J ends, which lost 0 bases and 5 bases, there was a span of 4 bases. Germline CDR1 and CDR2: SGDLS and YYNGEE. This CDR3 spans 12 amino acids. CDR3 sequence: CASSVVEDTQYF. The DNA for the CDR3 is TGTGCCAGCAGCGTAGTAGAAGATACGCAGTATTTT.

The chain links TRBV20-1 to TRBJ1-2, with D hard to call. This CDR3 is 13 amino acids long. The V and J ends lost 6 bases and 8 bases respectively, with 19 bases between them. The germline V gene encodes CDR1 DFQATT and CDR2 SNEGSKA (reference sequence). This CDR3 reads CSAKVAIIKGYTF. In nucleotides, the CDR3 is TGCAGTGCCAAGGTCGCAATCATAAAGGGCTACACCTTC.

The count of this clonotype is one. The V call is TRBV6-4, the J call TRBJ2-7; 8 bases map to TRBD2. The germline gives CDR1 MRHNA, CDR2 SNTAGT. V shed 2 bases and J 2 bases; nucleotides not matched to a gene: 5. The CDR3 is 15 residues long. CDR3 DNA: TGTGCCAGCAGTGACGGGACTAGTCCCCCCTACGAGCAGTACTTC. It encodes CASSDGTSPPYEQYF.

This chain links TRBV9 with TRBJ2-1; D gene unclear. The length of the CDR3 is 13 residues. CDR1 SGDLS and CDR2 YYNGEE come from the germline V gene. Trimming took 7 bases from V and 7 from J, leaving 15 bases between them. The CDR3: CASCLNQLNEQFF. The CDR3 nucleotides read TGTGCCAGCTGTTTAAACCAGTTAAATGAGCAGTTCTTC.

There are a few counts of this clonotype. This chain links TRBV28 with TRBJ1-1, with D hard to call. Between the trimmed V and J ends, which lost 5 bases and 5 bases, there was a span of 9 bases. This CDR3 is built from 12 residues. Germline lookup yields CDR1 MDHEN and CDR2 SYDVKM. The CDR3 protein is CASSPFKTEAFF. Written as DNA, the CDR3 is TGTGCCAGCAGTCCCTTCAAAACTGAAGCTTTCTTT.

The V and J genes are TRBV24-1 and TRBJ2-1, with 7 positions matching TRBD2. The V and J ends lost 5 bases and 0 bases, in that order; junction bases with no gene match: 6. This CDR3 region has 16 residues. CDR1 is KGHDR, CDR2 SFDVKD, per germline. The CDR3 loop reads CATSAGRAGSYNEQFF. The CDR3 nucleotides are TGTGCCACCAGTGCGGGGAGGGCCGGCTCCTACAATGAGCAGTTCTTC.